These T cell receptor beta chains were read from a single sample in a study of blood T cell repertoires in COVID-19. The repertoire was sequenced with immunoSEQ multiplex PCR; TCRdb's copy has only in-frame clones and lacks some. The sample includes some 340,000 clones, 90% of them seen just once. Material for sequencing was PBMCs or T cells enriched from blood (not recorded which). Receptors were obtained from a young woman who had been exposed to COVID-19. CDR3s include the opening cysteine and the closing phenylalanine or tryptophan. The D gene is left open where the match is weak.

d_gene	v_gene	CDR3aa
TRBD1	TRBV19	CASSLQGGPAPPLHF
TRBD1	TRBV27	CASSYRQGRSPLHF
NA	TRBV27	CASNNSIAFPTRSCNEQFF
NA	TRBV5-1	CASSTGEGRRNSPLHF
NA	TRBV5-4	CASSSGGSTNEKLFF
NA	TRBV27	CASARSRGELFF
NA	TRBV7-9	CASSQKGGWTEAFF
NA	TRBV5-6	CASSLRRAHGYTF
NA	TRBV2	CASRAGQLDTQYF
NA	TRBV6-5	CASNLLPNTGELFF
NA	TRBV7-9	CASSSLRAGEGLDTEAFF
NA	TRBV7-9	CASSLATGDSLFEQYF
TRBD2	TRBV4-1	CASSQVGVAGGPNEQYF
TRBD1	TRBV7-9	CASRPGQYSSGANVLTF
TRBD1	TRBV5-1	CASSSGQGVSYGYTF
TRBD2	TRBV19	CASNSRGGSSGANVLTF
NA	TRBV7-2	CASSPVGGATEAFF
TRBD1	TRBV14	CASSQGQGAYEQYF
NA	TRBV7-8	CASSRYSNQPQHF
NA	TRBV6-5	CASSYLAGAKVYEQYF
TRBD2	TRBV7-6	CASSFGLAGGTSFYEQYF
NA	TRBV3-1/TRBV3-2	CASSQRGYSPLHF
NA	TRBV7-2	CASSAGPAGEQYF
NA	TRBV5-1	CASKLQGDSPLHF
TRBD1	TRBV19	CASSIRGQGGKLFF
TRBD1	TRBV11-3	CASSLEGRGQVSDGYTF
TRBD1	TRBV27	CASSLTGGVSYGYTF
NA	TRBV4-1	CASSQVKSSGYTF
NA	TRBV19	CASMDSSYNSPLHF
TRBD2	TRBV4-2	CASSQEGRAGGPRDTQYF
TRBD2	TRBV2	CAISTSGGRNEQFF
TRBD2	TRBV14	CASSQTSGGTYEQYF